This T cell receptor beta chain stems from a study of T cells after posttransplantation cyclophosphamide (dated by TCRdb to about 2016). Regarding the complete study: The study tracked T cell repertoire reconstitution by TRB sequencing after myeloablative bone marrow transplantation using posttransplantation cyclophosphamide as GVHD prophylaxis. Samples from around 40 PTCy-treated patients and approximately 15 related bone marrow donors of those patients were subjected to antigen receptor sequencing. Blood from every one of the roughly 35 PTCy patients who had 1-year posttransplant specimens underwent TRB sequencing. TRB sequencing was also done on up to about 3 additional blood samples from 2 to 5.2 years after transplant in 3 patients, and on pretransplant blood from a handful of patients. TRA and TRB clonality were tightly correlated in several samples, so subsequent TCR analyses focused on TRB only. Public TRB sequences were searched against a database of over 3,000 sequences associated with responses to pathogens, tumor antigens, self-antigens and alloantigens. The study at large found these results: The TRB repertoires of T cells infiltrating skin or the GI tract showed only limited overlap with the TRB repertoires found in blood. Donor-recipient similarity was low at 1-2 months but increased during the first year, and donor CD8+ memory clones often dominated later blood repertoires. Across over 40 patients, TRB clonality was highly associated with recipient CMV seropositivity and CMV reactivation, and PTCy diversity was similar to diversity in CNI/methotrexate controls.

Worth noting for this clone: What antigen it recognizes has not been identified. No clone much larger than this one lies a single base away; base qualities are absent.

CDR1 and CDR2 are read off the germline V gene as MRHNA and SNTAGT. Its CDR3 holds 18 amino acids, cysteine through phenylalanine. Kept here is only the CDR3 DNA, which spans 54 bases and is read in frame from base 1. The germline ends are 19 bases apart after V is trimmed by 0 bases and J by 4 bases. PTCy-treated patients were drawn from a prospective multi-institutional clinical trial. Peripheral blood and bone marrow mononuclear cells were isolated by Ficoll-Hypaque density centrifugation and cryopreserved. Genomic DNA was the input for TRB sequencing, which was run either with the immunoSEQ assay at survey resolution or with the hsTCRB kit. Processing in the source paper ran as follows. The immunoSEQ software handled initial read processing, and the LymphoSeq R package was used for repertoire analyses. Clonality was computed as 1 minus normalized Shannon entropy; Gini coefficient was also calculated for each TRB dataset. To infer phenotypes in unsorted samples, TRB sequences from sorted subsets of the recipient or donor were mapped onto the unsorted samples of the same recipient. Held by TCRdb, this immuneACCESS table contains in-frame sequences only and omits some clones. Under half of the omission traces to an unresolved V gene where checked; the cause of the rest is unknown. That table furnishes V, J and clone size, whereas the DNA furnished D and trimming. The sample table lists about 52,000 clones, approximately 86% of them with a count of one. Roughly 2.8% of the sample is held by the ten biggest clonotypes.

What was sequenced was PBMCs. The V and J genes are TRBV6-4 and TRBJ1-5, with TRBD1 as a weak D call on 5 bases. This clonotype originated in a man younger than 40 with a blood cancer, CMV-positive, and with a related stem cell donor. The base sequence is TGTGCCAGCAGTGACTCTAATAATTTCGACAGCAGTAATCAGCCCCAGCATTTT. Its protein is CASSDSNNFDSSNQPQHF.